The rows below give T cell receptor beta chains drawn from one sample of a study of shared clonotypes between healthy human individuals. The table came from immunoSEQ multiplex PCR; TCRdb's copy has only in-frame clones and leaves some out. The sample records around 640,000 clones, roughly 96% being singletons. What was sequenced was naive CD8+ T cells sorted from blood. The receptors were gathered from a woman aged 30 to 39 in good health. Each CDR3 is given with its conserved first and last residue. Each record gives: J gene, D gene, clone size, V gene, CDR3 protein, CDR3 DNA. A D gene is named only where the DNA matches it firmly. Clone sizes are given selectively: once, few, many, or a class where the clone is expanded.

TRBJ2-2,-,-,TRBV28,CASSLHTGELFF,TGTGCCAGCAGTCTCCACACCGGGGAGCTGTTTTTT
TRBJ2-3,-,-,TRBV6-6,CASFPLGGRGADTQYF,TGTGCCAGCTTCCCCTTAGGAGGCCGGGGTGCAGATACGCAGTATTTT
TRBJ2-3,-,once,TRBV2,CASSEPGGPTDTQYF,TGTGCCAGCAGTGAGCCAGGGGGGCCCACAGATACGCAGTATTTT
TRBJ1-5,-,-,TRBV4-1,CASSLKGGPGTGNQPQHF,TGCGCCAGCAGCCTGAAGGGTGGTCCGGGAACTGGCAATCAGCCCCAGCATTTT
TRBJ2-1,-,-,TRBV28,CASSPDLGTRGNEQFF,TGTGCCAGCAGTCCTGACTTGGGAACTAGGGGCAATGAGCAGTTCTTC
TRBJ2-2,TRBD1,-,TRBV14,CASSLGTDVTGELFF,TGTGCCAGCAGCCTCGGGACAGACGTCACCGGGGAGCTGTTTTTT
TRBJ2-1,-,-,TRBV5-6,CASSLGGSEQFF,TGTGCCAGCAGCTTGGGTGGGAGTGAGCAGTTCTTC
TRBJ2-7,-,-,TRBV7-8,CASSPAGDSYEQYF,TGTGCCAGCAGCCCAGCCGGGGACTCCTACGAGCAGTACTTC
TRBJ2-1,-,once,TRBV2,CASSALAGSSYNEQFF,TGTGCCAGCAGCGCCCTTGCAGGGAGCTCCTACAATGAGCAGTTCTTC
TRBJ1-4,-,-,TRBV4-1,CASSRRWGEKLFF,TGCGCCAGCAGCCGACGATGGGGCGAAAAACTGTTTTTT
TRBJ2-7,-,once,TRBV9,CASSGSGTASYEQYF,TGTGCCAGCAGCGGATCCGGGACGGCCTCCTACGAGCAGTACTTC
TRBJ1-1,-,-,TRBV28,CASSFYLGGSTTEAFF,TGTGCCAGCAGTTTCTACCTGGGGGGCTCAACCACTGAAGCTTTCTTT
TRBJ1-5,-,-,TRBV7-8,CASSLEAGLGQPQHF,TGTGCCAGCAGCTTAGAGGCAGGGCTAGGGCAGCCCCAGCATTTT
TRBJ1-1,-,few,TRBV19,CASRGETNTEAFF,TGTGCCAGTAGAGGAGAAACGAACACTGAAGCTTTCTTT
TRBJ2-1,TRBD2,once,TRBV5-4,CASSAGTSGVSYNEQFF,TGTGCCAGCAGCGCCGGGACTAGCGGGGTCTCCTACAATGAGCAGTTCTTC
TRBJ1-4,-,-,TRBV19,CASSIVGSSNEKLFF,TGTGCCAGTAGTATCGTAGGGAGTTCTAATGAAAAACTGTTTTTT